Presented here are 18 T cell receptor beta chains from one specimen sequenced in a study of blood T cell repertoires in COVID-19. The data were produced by immunoSEQ multiplex PCR, yet TCRdb's version contains in-frame clones alone and is incomplete. Of 240,000 or so clones listed, roughly four fifths are singletons. The sample was peripheral blood. Source of these receptors: an elderly woman with acute or convalescent COVID-19.

About this clone itself: The junction departs from the called germline gene at one end, perhaps through a read error. The sample has other DNA sequences that encode this CDR3 too. The chain combines TRBV5-6 with TRBJ1-5, with a possible D match to TRBD1 (5 bases). This CDR3 spans 13 amino acids. Germline lookup yields CDR1 SGHDT and CDR2 YYEEEE. The DNA for the CDR3 is TGTGCCAGCAGTTTGGCAGGGAATCAGCCCCAGCATTTT. Translated: CASSLAGNQPQHF.

The rearrangement joins TRBV28 to TRBJ1-1; D is undetermined. Germline assignment: CDR1 MDHEN and CDR2 SYDVKM. V shed 8 bases and J shed 5 bases, with 9 bases lying between them. The CDR3 loop spans 11 amino acids. CDR3 in DNA: TGTGCCAGCTTGGCGGCTACTGAAGCTTTCTTT. It codes for CASLAATEAFF. Full variable domain (outside the CDR3, taken from reference TRBV28 and TRBJ1-1): DVKVTQSSRYLVKRTGEKVFLECVQDMDHENMFWYRQDPGLGLRLIYFSYDVKMKEKGDIPEGYSVSREKKERFSLILESASTNQTSMYLCASLAATEAFFGQGTRLTVV.

V gene TRBV5-1 combines with J gene TRBJ1-1; a possible D gene is TRBD1 (5 bases). V shed 2 bases and J shed 8 bases, with 10 bases lying between them. Germline assignment: CDR1 SGHRS and CDR2 YFSETQ. The CDR3 runs to 12 residues. CDR3: CASSLRGREAFF. CDR3 DNA sequence: TGCGCCAGCAGCTTAAGGGGCAGGGAAGCTTTCTTT.

V is TRBV3-1 (or the pseudogene TRBV3-2) and J is TRBJ1-4; TRBD1 matches at 7 bases. The CDR3 sequence is 14 residues long. V trimming: 4 bases; J trimming: 5 bases; junction bases outside the gene matches: 4. In germline, CDR1 is LGHDT, CDR2 YNNKEL (reference sequence). The CDR3 reads CASSPSRGNEKLFF. For the CDR3, the DNA is TGTGCCAGCAGCCCCAGCAGGGGGAATGAAAAACTGTTTTTT.

The chain recombines TRBV19 with TRBJ1-2, with D perhaps matching TRBD1 (6 bases). V lost 6 bases and J 2 bases, leaving 19 bases between the germline ends. Germline V gene data show CDR1 as LNHDA and CDR2 as SQIVND (reference sequence). CDR3 length equals 16 residues. The CDR3 nucleotides read TGTGCCAGTAGCCCCCGGGGGGCACGACAAAACTATGGCTACACCTTC. Protein product: CASSPRGARQNYGYTF.

This clone was seen only once. The rearrangement links TRBV29-1 to TRBJ2-5; D possibly corresponds to TRBD1 (6 bases). Deletions cut 5 bases from V and 3 bases from J, with 16 bases between. The germline gives CDR1 SQVTM, CDR2 ANQGSEA. This CDR3 contains 14 residues. The CDR3 protein is CSVSDRLTEETQYF. The DNA for the CDR3 is TGCAGCGTTTCCGACAGGCTAACAGAAGAGACCCAGTACTTC.

This clone was seen only once. Other DNA sequences in the same sample also yield this CDR3. The chain employs TRBV11-3 and TRBJ2-2; the D gene is possibly TRBD2 (6 bases). Germline-derived CDR1 and CDR2 are SGHNT and YENEEA. Deletions cut 0 bases from V and 5 bases from J, with 10 bases between. This CDR3 has 15 residues. The CDR3 region has the DNA TGTGCCAGCAGCTTAGATTTCGGGGGAACCGGGGAGCTGTTTTTT. Its translation: CASSLDFGGTGELFF.

The chain is built from TRBV18 and TRBJ1-6; 7 nucleotides align to TRBD1. Germline V gives CDR1 KGHSH, CDR2 LQKENI. Unmatched junction bases numbered 13, after V lost 3 bases and J lost 14 bases. This CDR3 is 15 amino acids long. The CDR3 DNA reads as TGTGCCAGCTCACCCGGACAGGCCACTACGGTATCCCTCCACTTT. It translates to CASSPGQATTVSLHF.

This chain joins TRBV18 and TRBJ1-4; 10 bases agree with TRBD1. V lost 3 bases, J lost 7 bases, and 5 bases stayed unmatched. The length of the CDR3 is 15 residues. Germline assignment: CDR1 KGHSH and CDR2 LQKENI. The CDR3 reads CASSPSDRGFEKLFF. The CDR3 DNA is TGTGCCAGCTCACCGTCGGACAGGGGGTTTGAAAAACTGTTTTTT.

This chain connects TRBV7-3 to TRBJ2-3, with 8 nucleotides matching TRBD2. The CDR3 has 15 residues. After removal of 5 bases from V and 7 bases from J, the junction contained 11 bases not matched to a gene. Germline loops: CDR1 SGHTA, CDR2 FQGTGA. CDR3 in DNA: TGTGCCAGCAGCCCCCGGTCGGGGGGGGTGAATACGCAGTATTTT. The encoded protein is CASSPRSGGVNTQYF. The full variable domain, its missing parts supplied by reference TRBV7-3 and TRBJ2-3, is GAGVSQTPSNKVTEKGKYVELRCDPISGHTALYWYRQSLGQGPEFLIYFQGTGAADDSGLPNDRFFAVRPEGSVSTLKIQRTERGDSAVYLCASSPRSGGVNTQYFGPGTRLTVL.

This sequence joins TRBV4-1 and TRBJ1-1; 11 bases are shared with TRBD1. This CDR3 has 17 amino acids. CDR1 and CDR2 (germline): MGHRA, YSYEKL. V lost 0 bases to trimming and J lost 11 bases; unmatched junction nucleotides: 14. CDR3 sequence: CASSQDTLGQGVIKAFF. CDR3 sequence (DNA): TGCGCCAGCAGCCAAGATACCCTGGGACAGGGGGTTATCAAGGCTTTCTTT.

This chain connects TRBV30 to TRBJ1-6, with a possible D match to TRBD1 (5 bases). The CDR3 is made up of 17 amino acids. The V gene lost 0 bases and the J gene lost 9 bases, with 21 bases spanning the gap. From germline, CDR1 is GTSNPN and CDR2 SVGIG (reference sequence). This CDR3 is CAWSVRGGTSSSSPLHF. Written as DNA, the CDR3 is TGTGCCTGGAGTGTACGGGGAGGGACCTCCTCTTCTTCACCCCTCCACTTT. Filled out from reference TRBV30 and TRBJ1-6, the complete variable domain reads SQTIHQWPATLVQPVGSPLSLECTVEGTSNPNLYWYRQAAGRGLQLLFYSVGIGQISSEVPQNLSASRPQDRQFILSSKKLLLSDSGFYLCAWSVRGGTSSSSPLHFGNGTRLTVT.

For the CDR3, the DNA is TGCGCCAGCAGCTCGGGACAGGGGGCGAGGGAGCAGTACTTC. Translation gives CASSSGQGAREQYF. This chain connects TRBV5-1 to TRBJ2-7; 12 nucleotides line up with TRBD1. The junction had 5 bases not matched to a gene; V was cut back by 3 bases and J by 7 bases. Per germline, CDR1 SGHRS and CDR2 YFSETQ. The CDR3 is made up of 14 amino acids.

The chain links TRBV7-6 to TRBJ2-3; the match to TRBD2 covers 7 bases. Trimming at V came to 5 bases and at J to 3 bases, leaving 8 bases not matched to a gene. Germline loops: CDR1 SGHVS, CDR2 FNYEAQ. The length of the CDR3 is 15 residues. The CDR3 DNA follows: TGTGCCAGCAGCCCCCGACTAGCTCTAACAGATACGCAGTATTTT. It encodes CASSPRLALTDTQYF.

The chain combines TRBV16 with TRBJ1-6; 8 positions agree with TRBD1. Germline V lookup: CDR1 KGHSY, CDR2 FQNENV. The V gene end was trimmed by 2 bases and the J gene end by 7 bases; junction bases not matched to a gene: 10. The CDR3 loop spans 17 amino acids. CDR3 coding DNA: TGTGCCAGCAGCCAAATGGTCGGACAGGGTAAAAATTCACCCCTCCACTTT. Translated, it gives CASSQMVGQGKNSPLHF.

The chain employs TRBV18 and TRBJ1-2, with TRBD1 as a possible D gene (6 bases). V was clipped by 3 bases and J by 2 bases, with 13 bases between them. CDR3 length: 15 amino acids. The germline V gene has CDR1 KGHSH and CDR2 LQKENI. The CDR3 nucleotides read TGTGCCAGCTCACCGACTAAGGACAGCAACTATGGCTACACCTTC. Translating it yields CASSPTKDSNYGYTF.

The rearrangement joins TRBV19 to TRBJ2-2, with TRBD2 as a possible D gene (7 bases). Germline loops: CDR1 LNHDA, CDR2 SQIVND (reference sequence). Trimming stripped 6 bases from V and 4 bases from J, with 15 bases between. The CDR3 sequence is 15 residues long. This CDR3 reads CASRPGGRGTGELFF. The CDR3 DNA sequence: TGTGCCAGTAGGCCCGGGGGGCGGGGCACCGGGGAGCTGTTTTTT.

The gene calls are TRBV4-1 and TRBJ1-1; D gene uncertain. Germline assignment: CDR1 MGHRA and CDR2 YSYEKL. This CDR3 contains 15 residues. Trimming left V 1 base short and J 0 bases short, with 9 bases between. CDR3 bases: TGCGCCAGCAGCCAAGGGGCGAACCTGAACACTGAAGCTTTCTTT. It encodes CASSQGANLNTEAFF.